The sequence of this TCR beta chain was determined in a study of OX40 agonist ivuxolimab in advanced cancers. Libraries were prepared by immunoSEQ multiplex PCR; TCRdb keeps only in-frame clonotypes and omits some of them. The sample yields fewer than 100,000 clones, around 92% seen once. The V gene's germline CDR1 is WSHSY and CDR2 SAAADI. CDR3 length equals 15 residues. The trim removed 5 bases at V and 1 base at J, leaving 8 bases unmatched. The chain combines TRBV10-2 with TRBJ2-7, with TRBD1 matching 7 bases. The receptor was isolated from an adult with an advanced solid tumor such as melanoma, head and neck, liver or kidney cancer. The sample here was CD4+ or CD8+ T cells sorted from blood, taken in a trial of the OX40 agonist ivuxolimab. This CDR3 reads CASSYDRAGSYEQYF. The CDR3 coding sequence is TGCGCCAGCAGTTATGACAGGGCTGGATCCTACGAGCAGTACTTC.